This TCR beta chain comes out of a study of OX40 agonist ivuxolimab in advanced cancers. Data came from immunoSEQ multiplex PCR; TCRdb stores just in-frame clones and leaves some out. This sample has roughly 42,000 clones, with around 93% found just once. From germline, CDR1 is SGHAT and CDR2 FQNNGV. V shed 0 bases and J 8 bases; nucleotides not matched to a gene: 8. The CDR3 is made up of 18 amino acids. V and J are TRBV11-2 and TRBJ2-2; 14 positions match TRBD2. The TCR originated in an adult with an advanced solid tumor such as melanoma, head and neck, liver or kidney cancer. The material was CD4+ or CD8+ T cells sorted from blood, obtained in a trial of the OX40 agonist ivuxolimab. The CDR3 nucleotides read TGTGCCAGCAGCTTAGATCCGGGACTAGCGGGAGCGGCAGGGGAGCTGTTTTTT. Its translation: CASSLDPGLAGAAGELFF. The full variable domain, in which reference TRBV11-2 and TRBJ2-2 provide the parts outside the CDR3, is EAGVAQSPRYKIIEKRQSVAFWCNPISGHATLYWYQQILGQGPKLLIQFQNNGVVDDSQLPKDRFSAERLKGVDSTLKIQPAKLEDSAVYLCASSLDPGLAGAAGELFFGEGSRLTVL.